This T cell receptor (beta chain) was sequenced during a study of blood T cell repertoires in COVID-19 (dated by TCRdb to the early 2020s). Turning to the overall study: The collaborator samples originated in the United States, Italy and Spain and spanned the acute and convalescent phases of COVID-19. The material from the prospective study consisted of cDNA or gDNA derived from T cells, B-cell-depleted T cells, or PBMCs. Subjects who had been exposed to COVID-19, were actively infected with it, or had recovered from it provided the deeply sampled blood TCRbeta repertoires that made up the dataset. The repertoires were released in a freely available public database meant as a resource for research on the immune response to SARS-CoV-2. The samples were drawn from two sources: the first 160 participants of the ongoing ImmuneRACE study, and 950 to 1,500 subjects contributed by 6 global collaborators. Nearly every sample came with metadata listing a de-identified subject ID, COVID-19 status, age in years and sex. HLA class I and class II types, where available, came from metadata supplied by the sample provider rather than from assay-based typing. What the work shows at the level of the full study, not this receptor alone: The amount of clinical and demographic metadata varied by source and participant and was provided uncurated.

To note about this clone: Its specific antigen is unknown. Base qualities are not at hand, and no much larger clone is one base apart.

TCRbeta CDR3 regions were amplified from genomic DNA using the immunoSEQ Assay, a bias-controlled multiplex PCR. Turning to the authors' computational methods: The number of nucleated cells in each sample was estimated by amplification of reference gene primers within the assay. To quantify the absolute abundance of each unique TCRbeta CDR3 rearrangement, sequence reads were collapsed and filtered. For each sample, productive Simpson clonality was calculated by taking the square root of Simpson's diversity index across productive rearrangements. Entries here come from immuneACCESS through TCRdb and include only in-frame sequences with V and J called. Some clones fail to appear in such tables; in the studies checked, an unresolved V gene covers under half of the shortfall, and the cause of the remainder is unknown. The V and J calls and the clone size are those of that table, but D and trimming were determined from the DNA. Present in this sample are some 250,000 clones, approximately 83% of which were seen just once. The ten largest clones capture around 2% of the sample.

Participants in the prospective study were enrolled through a virtual design, were aged about 18 to 100 years, and lived in about two dozen United States geographic areas. To assign participants to cohorts, the prospective study relied on clinical history that participants themselves reported in a screening survey and a study questionnaire. Recovered participants in ImmuneRACE Cohort 3 were defined by two consecutive negative NP/OP PCR tests, clearance by a healthcare professional, or resolution of symptoms. Each participant in the prospective study had whole blood, serum and a nasopharyngeal or oropharyngeal swab collected by mobile phlebotomists. Over a roughly 2-month period, participants in the prospective study had the option of providing additional blood draws and questionnaires. Blood samples from the prospective study were shipped frozen or at room temperature prior to DNA extraction. The sequenced sample consisted of PBMCs or T cells enriched from blood (not recorded which). This receptor was obtained from a woman between 45 and 60 years old who had recovered from COVID-19.

CDR3 protein: CSATGRTEAFF. The DNA reads TGCAGTGCTACAGGGCGCACTGAAGCTTTCTTT. The V and J segments used are TRBV20-1 and TRBJ1-1; TRBD1 could be the D gene, as 5 bases match. From cysteine to phenylalanine, the CDR3 is 11 amino acids long. CDR3 DNA only is kept here, 33 bases in frame from base 1. V loses 4 bases of germline sequence and J loses 4 bases, and the interval between the two ends is 7 bases. According to the germline V gene (reference sequence), CDR1 reads DFQATT and CDR2 reads SNEGSKA.